The 20 T cell receptor beta chains below all came from one sample that was sequenced in a study of blood T cell repertoires in COVID-19. TCRdb keeps only in-frame clones here, not all; method: immunoSEQ multiplex PCR. The top ten hold approximately 18% of the sample, which has 100,000 to 150,000 clones, 81% seen once. The sequenced sample was peripheral blood. These receptors all come from a young man with COVID-19, enrolled during active disease.

This clone was detected only a few times. The rearrangement links TRBV5-1 to TRBJ1-6; unclear D gene. Germline loops: CDR1 SGHRS, CDR2 YFSETQ. V shed 5 bases and J shed 0 bases, with 12 bases lying between them. The CDR3 loop spans 16 amino acids. The CDR3 loop reads CASRFGESSYNSPLHF. The CDR3 region has the DNA TGCGCCAGCAGATTTGGGGAGAGCTCCTATAATTCACCCCTCCACTTT. Full variable domain (remainder filled in from reference TRBV5-1 and TRBJ1-6): KAGVTQTPRYLIKTRGQQVTLSCSPISGHRSVSWYQQTPGQGLQFLFEYFSETQRNKGNFPGRFSGRQFSNSRSEMNVSTLELGDSALYLCASRFGESSYNSPLHFGNGTRLTVT.

The J gene is TRBJ2-7, the V gene TRBV12-3 or TRBV12-4; D gene unclear. The length of the CDR3 is 13 residues. V lost 2 bases, J lost 1 base, and 6 bases lay in between. CDR3 protein: CASSLQASYEQYF. Written as DNA, the CDR3 is TGTGCCAGCAGTTTACAGGCGTCCTACGAGCAGTACTTC.

The chain joins TRBV7-9 to TRBJ2-2; D gene ambiguous. The germline gives CDR1 SEHNR, CDR2 FQNEAQ (reference sequence). V lost 3 bases and J 1 base, leaving 9 bases between the germline ends. The CDR3 totals 15 residues. The CDR3 region has the DNA TGTGCCAGCAGCTTCGGCTGGAGGAACACCGGGGAGCTGTTTTTT. Translation: CASSFGWRNTGELFF.

The chain combines TRBV6-2 or TRBV6-3 with TRBJ2-1; 10 nucleotides line up with TRBD2. Germline assignment: CDR1 MNHEY and CDR2 SVGEGT. V dropped 2 bases and J dropped 0; count of bases not matched to a gene: 4. CDR3 size: 17 residues. This chain's CDR3 is CASSYPQRGGSYNEQFF. CDR3 nucleotides: TGTGCCAGCAGTTACCCGCAGCGGGGGGGCTCCTACAATGAGCAGTTCTTC.

The rearrangement uses TRBV2 and TRBJ1-5; TRBD1 is a possible D gene (5 bases). V lost 5 bases and J 5 bases, leaving 7 bases between the germline ends. The CDR3 is 12 residues long. Germline V CDR1 and CDR2: SNHLY, FYNNEI. As DNA, the CDR3 is TGTGCCAGCAGTACGGGGGATCAGCCCCAGCATTTT. Translating gives CASSTGDQPQHF.

The gene calls are TRBV5-4 and TRBJ1-6; D not certain. V gave up 0 bases and J gave up 3 bases, with 4 bases separating them. CDR3 length: 14 residues. Germline CDR1 SGHNT, CDR2 YYREEE (reference sequence). The CDR3 is CASSLDNYNSPLHF. The CDR3 DNA sequence: TGTGCCAGCAGCTTGGACAACTATAATTCACCCCTCCACTTT.

The chain joins TRBV5-5 to TRBJ1-2, with D maybe TRBD1 (6 bases). The germline CDR1 and CDR2 sequences are SGHKS and YYEKEE (reference sequence). The CDR3 is 15 residues long. V shed 3 bases and J shed 2 bases, with 14 bases lying between them. The CDR3 nucleotides read TGTGCCAGCAGCTGGACAGTTGGGCGCAACTATGGCTACACCTTC. Translated: CASSWTVGRNYGYTF.

This clone was observed a few times. The rearrangement joins TRBV5-5 to TRBJ1-3, with TRBD1 as a possible D gene (5 bases). Trimming stripped 0 bases from V and 0 bases from J, with 10 bases between. The germline V gene encodes CDR1 SGHKS and CDR2 YYEKEE (reference sequence). The CDR3 runs 16 residues. The CDR3: CASSLGIGASGNTIYF. CDR3 bases: TGTGCCAGCAGCTTGGGGATAGGGGCCTCTGGAAACACCATATATTTT.

The chain is built from TRBV19 and TRBJ2-7, with D possibly matching TRBD1 (5 bases). The ends were cut back, 9 bases at V and 0 bases at J, with 6 bases in the middle. The CDR3 length is 11 residues. Germline CDR1 reads LNHDA; CDR2 reads SQIVND (reference sequence). The CDR3 reads CASGHSYEQYF. CDR3 coding DNA: TGTGCCAGCGGACACTCCTACGAGCAGTACTTC.

The genes are TRBV6-1 and TRBJ1-2; D is perhaps TRBD1 (5 bases). The CDR3 runs to 13 residues. The germline V gene has CDR1 MNHNS and CDR2 SASEGT. The V and J ends lost 1 base and 6 bases respectively, with 9 bases between them. CDR3 protein: CASSEGVGDGYTF. The CDR3, as DNA: TGTGCCAGCAGTGAAGGCGTAGGGGATGGCTACACCTTC.

The CDR3 protein is CASSLLETQYF. The CDR3 coding sequence is TGTGCCAGCAGCTTACTAGAGACCCAGTACTTC. This chain links TRBV7-9 with TRBJ2-5, with D uncertain. The V and J ends lost 2 bases and 4 bases respectively, with 2 bases between them. The CDR3 runs 11 residues. Germline V gives CDR1 SEHNR, CDR2 FQNEAQ (reference sequence). The full variable domain, with the rest looked up from reference TRBV7-9 and TRBJ2-5, is DTGVSQNPRHKITKRGQNVTFRCDPISEHNRLYWYRQTLGQGPEFLTYFQNEAQLEKSRLLSDRFSAERPKGSFSTLEIQRTEQGDSAMYLCASSLLETQYFGPGTRLLVL.

This rearrangement joins TRBV21-1 to TRBJ2-2; TRBD2, the table's D call, was not compared with the DNA. TRBV21-1 is listed as a pseudogene. This CDR3 has 16 residues. The CDR3 bases are TGTGCCAGCAGCAAATTGGGGGAGGGAGACACCGGGGAGCTGTTTTTT. Translated: CASSKLGEGDTGELFF.

The genes are TRBV9 and TRBJ1-3; 7 nucleotides align to TRBD1. The CDR3 totals 12 residues. After removal of 2 bases from V and 8 bases from J, the junction contained 1 base not matched to a gene. Germline CDR1 and CDR2: SGDLS and YYNGEE. The CDR3: CASSVQGDTIYF. The CDR3 bases are TGTGCCAGCAGCGTCCAGGGGGACACCATATATTTT.

This chain joins TRBV18 and TRBJ2-1; the match to TRBD2 covers 10 bases. Germline trimming cut 4 bases from V and 4 bases from J; bases unmatched to any gene: 7. CDR1 and CDR2 (germline): KGHSH, LQKENI. This CDR3 contains 16 residues. The CDR3 region is CASSLLGLAVYNEQFF. The CDR3 nucleotides read TGTGCCAGCTCACTACTTGGACTAGCGGTTTACAATGAGCAGTTCTTC. Together with reference TRBV18 and TRBJ2-1, the CDR3 gives the full variable domain: NAGVMQNPRHLVRRRGQEARLRCSPMKGHSHVYWYRQLPEEGLKFMVYLQKENIIDESGMPKERFSAEFPKEGPSILRIQQVVRGDSAAYFCASSLLGLAVYNEQFFGPGTRLTVL.

This clone has more than one count but fewer than ten. CDR3 sequence: CASSRQGQADTQYF. The CDR3 coding sequence is TGCGCCAGCAGCCGACAGGGCCAAGCAGATACGCAGTATTTT. The chain links TRBV5-1 to TRBJ2-3; 7 bases match TRBD1. The germline gives CDR1 SGHRS, CDR2 YFSETQ. Trimming removed 4 bases from V and 4 bases from J; junction bases left unmatched: 6. CDR3 size: 14 residues.

The chain recombines TRBV4-1 with TRBJ1-2; 7 nucleotides match TRBD1. J lost 5 bases, V lost 1 base, and 4 bases had no gene match. In germline, CDR1 is MGHRA, CDR2 YSYEKL. The length of the CDR3 is 14 residues. CDR3 sequence (DNA): TGCGCCAGCAGCCAAGTAGGACAGGCTTATGGCTACACCTTC. It specifies CASSQVGQAYGYTF.

This clone was recorded once. The chain links TRBV7-9 to TRBJ2-5; 7 nucleotides line up with TRBD2. In germline, CDR1 is SEHNR, CDR2 FQNEAQ (reference sequence). V lost 2 bases and J lost 5; bases outside the gene matches: 2. The length of the CDR3 is 13 residues. CDR3 amino acids: CASSLSGGETQYF. CDR3 DNA sequence: TGTGCCAGCAGCTTATCCGGGGGGGAGACCCAGTACTTC.

V gene TRBV7-2 combines with J gene TRBJ2-2; TRBD2 is a possible D gene (6 bases). Trimming left V 1 base short and J 5 bases short, with 11 bases between. This CDR3 is 15 amino acids long. The germline V gene encodes CDR1 SGHTA and CDR2 FQGNSA. The DNA for the CDR3 is TGTGCCAGCAGCTTAGGCGGGACTCAAACCGGGGAGCTGTTTTTT. It specifies CASSLGGTQTGELFF.

The rearrangement joins TRBV30 to TRBJ1-5, with TRBD1 as a possible D gene (6 bases). Per germline, CDR1 GTSNPN and CDR2 SVGIG (reference sequence). Trimming pared 0 bases from V and 5 bases from J, leaving 8 bases between. The CDR3 consists of 13 residues. The CDR3 DNA reads TGTGCCTGGAGTGTGGGGGGGCATCAGCCCCAGCATTTT. This encodes CAWSVGGHQPQHF.

The CDR3 sequence: CASSQEGTGGEKLFF. Here the CDR3 DNA reads TGTGCCAGCAGCCAAGAGGGGACAGGGGGTGAAAAACTGTTTTTT. This rearrangement joins TRBV3-1 (or the pseudogene TRBV3-2) to TRBJ1-4; TRBD1 agrees at 11 bases. From germline, CDR1 is LGHDT and CDR2 YNNKEL (reference sequence). V trimming: 0 bases; J trimming: 7 bases; junction bases outside the gene matches: 1. CDR3 length: 15 amino acids.